One and the same sample provided the 16 T cell receptor beta chains below, sequenced in a study of OX40 agonist ivuxolimab in advanced cancers. Assay used: immunoSEQ multiplex PCR; TCRdb lists only in-frame clones, some missing. The data hold 60,000 to 100,000 clones, with around 87% observed a single time. This specimen was CD4+ or CD8+ T cells sorted from blood, taken in a trial of the OX40 agonist ivuxolimab. Every receptor here comes from an adult with an advanced solid tumor such as melanoma, head and neck, liver or kidney cancer.

CDR3 DNA sequence: TGTGCCAGCAGCCAAAGGCAGCCCCCCCAAGAGACCCAGTACTTC. Its translation is CASSQRQPPQETQYF. The chain combines TRBV14 with TRBJ2-5; D is ambiguous. Trimming removed 2 bases at V and 1 base at J, with 11 bases between. Germline V gives CDR1 SGHDN, CDR2 FVKESK. This CDR3 has 15 residues.

Here the CDR3 reads CASCLASNTGELFF. The CDR3 DNA sequence: TGTGCCAGCTGTTTGGCGTCGAACACCGGGGAGCTGTTTTTT. The chain employs TRBV5-6 and TRBJ2-2; D not resolved. The V gene lost 7 bases and the J gene lost 0 bases, with 10 bases spanning the gap. CDR3 length: 14 amino acids. The germline V gene has CDR1 SGHDT and CDR2 YYEEEE.

The rearrangement links TRBV19 to TRBJ1-4, with no clear D. The CDR3 is 14 residues long. Germline assignment: CDR1 LNHDA and CDR2 SQIVND (reference sequence). The V end was cut by 2 bases, the J end by 3 bases, with 7 bases between. Here the CDR3 reads CASSIWGSNEKLFF. As DNA, the CDR3 is TGTGCCAGTAGTATATGGGGTTCTAATGAAAAACTGTTTTTT.

The rearrangement uses TRBV27 and TRBJ1-2, with TRBD1 as a possible D gene (6 bases). This CDR3 has 14 residues. CDR1 is MNHEY and CDR2 is SMNVEV in the germline V gene (reference sequence). The V end lost 3 bases, the J end lost 5 bases, and 13 bases lay between the germline ends. The DNA for the CDR3 is TGTGCCAGCAGTTTTACAGGGAGATCTTATGGCTACACCTTC. It translates to CASSFTGRSYGYTF.

The V call is TRBV28, the J call TRBJ2-1, with D tentatively TRBD1 or TRBD2 (6 bases each). There are 15 residues in the CDR3. V was trimmed by 6 bases and J by 2 bases, leaving 14 bases between them. Germline V gene lookup returns CDR1 MDHEN and CDR2 SYDVKM. The CDR3 sequence: CASRAPGGAYNEQFF. The CDR3 DNA reads as TGTGCCAGCAGGGCCCCCGGGGGCGCCTACAATGAGCAGTTCTTC.

This clone was recorded once. The chain combines TRBV9 with TRBJ2-5; 9 bases agree with TRBD2. The CDR3 is 16 residues long. CDR1 and CDR2 (germline): SGDLS, YYNGEE. Trimming cost V 4 bases and J 5 bases; bases outside gene matches: 12. The CDR3 DNA sequence: TGTGCCAGCAGCTCTGGCAGCGGGAGGAGTATGGAGACCCAGTACTTC. Translated: CASSSGSGRSMETQYF. The entire variable domain, with the rest obtained from reference TRBV9 and TRBJ2-5, is as follows: DSGVTQTPKHLITATGQRVTLRCSPRSGDLSVYWYQQSLDQGLQFLIQYYNGEERAKGNILERFSAQQFPDLHSELNLSSLELGDSALYFCASSSGSGRSMETQYFGPGTRLLVL.

The rearrangement links TRBV19 to TRBJ1-2; no clear D gene. V was clipped by 5 bases and J by 8 bases, with 12 bases between them. The CDR3 totals 12 residues. The germline V gene encodes CDR1 LNHDA and CDR2 SQIVND (reference sequence). CDR3 coding DNA: TGTGCCAGTAGTCCCAGTGTGCAAGGCTACACCTTC. Translating gives CASSPSVQGYTF.

The chain links TRBV18 to TRBJ2-2; D unresolved. The CDR3 is 16 residues long. Germline assignment: CDR1 KGHSH and CDR2 LQKENI. Trimming pared 0 bases from V and 0 bases from J, leaving 8 bases between. In DNA, the CDR3 is TGTGCCAGCTCACCACCGCCCGCAGCGAACACCGGGGAGCTGTTTTTT. Amino acid sequence: CASSPPPAANTGELFF.

This chain uses TRBV28 with TRBJ1-5, with no clear D. Per the germline V gene, CDR1 is MDHEN and CDR2 is SYDVKM. Trimming pared 2 bases from V and 3 bases from J, leaving 8 bases between. CDR3 length: 14 amino acids. The CDR3 reads CASSLGRNNQPQHF. Written as DNA, the CDR3 is TGTGCCAGCAGTTTAGGGAGGAACAATCAGCCCCAGCATTTT.

The V gene is TRBV6-1, the J gene TRBJ2-5, with TRBD1 matching 9 bases. The CDR3 covers 14 residues. J lost 5 bases, V lost 6 bases, and 7 bases had no gene match. Germline V gene lookup returns CDR1 MNHNS and CDR2 SASEGT. CDR3 sequence: CASSLDRGRETQYF. CDR3 sequence (DNA): TGTGCCAGCAGCTTGGACAGGGGACGGGAGACCCAGTACTTC.

The V call is TRBV6-4, the J call TRBJ2-5; 7 bases are shared with TRBD1. V was clipped by 4 bases and J by 5 bases; unmatched bases: 4. CDR3 length equals 13 residues. Germline V gene lookup returns CDR1 MRHNA and CDR2 SNTAGT. CDR3: CASSVDRDETQYF. In DNA form, the CDR3 reads TGTGCCAGCAGTGTCGACAGGGATGAGACCCAGTACTTC.

This sequence joins TRBV5-1 and TRBJ1-5; D possibly corresponds to TRBD1 (6 bases). Germline-derived CDR1 and CDR2 are SGHRS and YFSETQ. The CDR3 totals 13 residues. Trimming stripped 5 bases from V and 6 bases from J, with 12 bases between. CDR3 protein: CASRRATGQPQHF. The CDR3 DNA reads TGCGCCAGCAGAAGGGCGACAGGTCAGCCCCAGCATTTT.

This chain joins TRBV7-2 and TRBJ2-3; tentative D call: TRBD1 (6 bases). CDR3 size: 14 residues. V was cut by 5 bases and J by 1 base, with 10 bases left in between. CDR1 is SGHTA and CDR2 is FQGNSA in the germline V gene. In DNA form, the CDR3 reads TGTGCCAGCAGCCTGGGGGCGGGCACAGATACGCAGTATTTT. It codes for CASSLGAGTDTQYF.

In its sample, this clone was seen once. The rearrangement joins TRBV5-1 to TRBJ2-3; D is perhaps TRBD1 or TRBD2 (6 bases each). V was cut by 4 bases and J by 1 base, with 13 bases left in between. The CDR3 length is 15 residues. Germline CDR1 and CDR2: SGHRS and YFSETQ. The CDR3 loop reads CASSLGGDRTDTQYF. CDR3 sequence (DNA): TGCGCCAGCAGCCTGGGGGGCGACCGCACAGATACGCAGTATTTT. The whole variable domain, remainder taken from reference TRBV5-1 and TRBJ2-3, is KAGVTQTPRYLIKTRGQQVTLSCSPISGHRSVSWYQQTPGQGLQFLFEYFSETQRNKGNFPGRFSGRQFSNSRSEMNVSTLELGDSALYLCASSLGGDRTDTQYFGPGTRLTVL.

The chain carries TRBV5-1 and TRBJ2-3, with D perhaps assigned TRBD1 or TRBD2 (5 bases each). This CDR3 contains 15 residues. Germline V gives CDR1 SGHRS, CDR2 YFSETQ. The V end lost 0 bases, the J end lost 4 bases, and 12 bases lay between the germline ends. Written as DNA, the CDR3 is TGCGCCAGCAGCTTGGCGGGACGTCCACCAGATACGCAGTATTTT. Translation: CASSLAGRPPDTQYF.

The gene calls are TRBV7-2 and TRBJ1-3; 7 bases are a match to TRBD1. The length of the CDR3 is 15 residues. The V gene's germline CDR1 is SGHTA and CDR2 FQGNSA. J gave up 4 bases and V 7 bases, and 10 bases lay outside the gene matches. Here the CDR3 DNA reads TGTGCCAGCACCCTAGTCAGGGGGGCAGGAAACACCATATATTTT. This codes for CASTLVRGAGNTIYF.